This entry is about one T cell receptor (beta chain). Its antigen remains unidentified. This record belongs to a study of beta chain features in type 1 diabetes. What was sequenced were expressed TCRB transcripts, since all of the isolated RNA had been reverse transcribed. Clones were sequenced by immunoSEQ multiplex PCR, and TCRdb holds only the in-frame ones, with some missing. The repertoire holds approximately 260,000 clones, with less than 30% as singletons. Overall study results and limits: All four CD4+ subsets from Type 1 diabetes patients carried moderately but significantly shorter TCRB CDR3s.

This CDR3 contains 16 residues. CDR1 SGHTA and CDR2 FQGTGA come from the germline V gene. V was cut by 6 bases and J by 2 bases, with 18 bases left in between. The sequenced material came from naive CD4+ T cells from blood. The gene calls are TRBV7-3 and TRBJ2-3, with a weak D call TRBD2 (5 bases). The receptor was isolated from a woman aged 25-40 years with type 1 diabetes. CDR3 sequence reads: CASSHSGSVDTDTQYF. The CDR3 nucleotides are TGTGCCAGCAGTCATAGTGGGAGTGTAGACACAGATACGCAGTATTTT.